One sample yielded the 29 T cell receptor beta chains listed below, sequenced in a study of T cells in tuberculosis. The method was immunoSEQ multiplex PCR; TCRdb's version includes in-frame clones alone and lacks a portion of them. The repertoire holds over 40,000 clones, about 95% seen once, with over 6.5% in the top ten. The sample consisted of PBMCs. All receptors derive from a donor aged 10-35 years with latent tuberculosis or without tuberculosis infection.

This clone has a handful of counts. The chain is built from TRBV7-2 and TRBJ2-7; TRBD1 is a possible D gene (5 bases). The ends were cut back, 1 base at V and 5 bases at J, with 24 bases in the middle. The CDR3 spans 18 residues. The germline V gene encodes CDR1 SGHTA and CDR2 FQGNSA. Here the CDR3 DNA reads TGTGCCAGCAGCTTAGGTCAGAACGCGCGCGTCAGGGCGGACGAGCAGTACTTC. It specifies CASSLGQNARVRADEQYF.

The J gene is TRBJ1-5, the V gene TRBV29-1; D is uncertain. CDR1 and CDR2 (germline): SQVTM, ANQGSEA. Trimming took 5 bases from V and 6 from J, leaving 14 bases between them. The CDR3 covers 13 residues. The CDR3 sequence: CSVKSGQGQPQHF. The CDR3 DNA reads TGCAGCGTTAAAAGCGGGCAAGGTCAGCCCCAGCATTTT.

The CDR3 loop is CASSPAGQGSEAFF. For the CDR3, the DNA is TGTGCCAGCAGTCCAGCGGGACAGGGGTCTGAAGCTTTCTTT. The chain carries TRBV27 and TRBJ1-1; TRBD1 matches 10 bases. The CDR3 runs to 14 residues. The germline V gene has CDR1 MNHEY and CDR2 SMNVEV (reference sequence). Germline trimming cut 5 bases from V and 6 bases from J; bases unmatched to any gene: 6.

This chain connects TRBV19 to TRBJ1-5; D uncertain. This CDR3 is built from 14 residues. Germline values: CDR1 LNHDA, CDR2 SQIVND (reference sequence). With 3 bases removed from V and 4 bases from J, the gap between germline ends came to 10 bases. In nucleotides, the CDR3 is TGTGCCAGTAGTATGGGCGGGGAGAATCAGCCCCAGCATTTT. It codes for CASSMGGENQPQHF.

This chain links TRBV19 with TRBJ1-4; 7 bases are a match to TRBD1. V trimming: 9 bases; J trimming: 3 bases; junction bases outside the gene matches: 7. This CDR3 region has 14 residues. CDR1 and CDR2 from the germline V gene are LNHDA and SQIVND (reference sequence). The CDR3 DNA follows: TGTGCCAGCCAAAGGGGGCCTTCTAATGAAAAACTGTTTTTT. The encoded protein is CASQRGPSNEKLFF.

The J gene is TRBJ1-1, the V gene TRBV5-1, with D unresolved. Germline lookup yields CDR1 SGHRS and CDR2 YFSETQ. This CDR3 has 13 amino acids. The ends were cut back, 2 bases at V and 12 bases at J, with 17 bases in the middle. The CDR3 spells CASSLKPSSRTFF. In nucleotides, the CDR3 is TGCGCCAGCAGCTTAAAACCCTCCTCGAGGACTTTCTTT.

The chain is built from TRBV4-1 and TRBJ1-2; 8 nucleotides align to TRBD1. Germline V gives CDR1 MGHRA, CDR2 YSYEKL. Germline trimming cut 4 bases from V and 4 bases from J; bases unmatched to any gene: 11. This CDR3 region has 16 residues. The CDR3 DNA sequence: TGCGCCAGCAGCCCGACCTCAGGGGGCTTGGGCTATGGCTACACCTTC. It is translated as CASSPTSGGLGYGYTF.

This clone was picked up a small number of times. The chain has TRBV14 and TRBJ2-1; D unresolved. Germline CDR1 reads SGHDN; CDR2 reads FVKESK. Trimming took off 4 bases at V and 8 bases at J, with 12 bases between the two ends. The CDR3 runs to 13 residues. The CDR3, as DNA: TGTGCCAGCAGCCTTTTTTCACGGGATGAGCAGTTCTTC. Its translation is CASSLFSRDEQFF.

The chain recombines TRBV5-1 with TRBJ2-3; D is possibly TRBD2 (6 bases). V was pared by 4 bases and J by 2 bases, with 14 bases between. Germline CDR1 SGHRS, CDR2 YFSETQ. The CDR3 has 15 residues. CDR3 region: CASSLREPITDTQYF. The CDR3 bases are TGCGCCAGCAGCCTCCGGGAGCCGATCACAGATACGCAGTATTTT.

This chain connects TRBV11-2 to TRBJ2-7; a weak D match, TRBD1 (8 bases). V was pared by 10 bases and J by 2 bases, with 15 bases between. Per germline, CDR1 SGHAT and CDR2 FQNNGV. The CDR3 is 13 amino acids. The DNA for the CDR3 is TGTGCCACCGGGGGGACAGGAGCCTACGAGCAGTACTTC. Its protein product is CATGGTGAYEQYF.

This chain joins TRBV11-2 and TRBJ1-2; D is unresolved. The V gene's germline CDR1 is SGHAT and CDR2 FQNNGV. The V gene lost 4 bases and the J gene lost 2 bases, with 11 bases spanning the gap. The CDR3 extends over 14 amino acids. The CDR3 sequence: CASSSSGKNYGYTF. Written as DNA, the CDR3 is TGTGCCAGCAGCTCTTCCGGGAAAAACTATGGCTACACCTTC.

The V gene is TRBV4-1, the J gene TRBJ2-1, with 10 bases identical to TRBD2. The CDR3 sequence is 16 residues long. Germline lookup yields CDR1 MGHRA and CDR2 YSYEKL. Trimming took 4 bases from V and 0 from J; bases not matched to a gene: 3. CDR3 sequence (DNA): TGCGCCAGCAGCCGCACTAGCGGGGTCTCCTACAATGAGCAGTTCTTC. Protein product: CASSRTSGVSYNEQFF.

V and J are TRBV25-1 and TRBJ1-4; 7 positions agree with TRBD1. Germline-derived CDR1 and CDR2 are MGHDK and SYGVNS. This CDR3 spans 16 amino acids. Trimming took 1 base from V and 4 from J; bases not matched to a gene: 6. In nucleotides, the CDR3 is TGTGCCAGCAGTGAATGGGCGGGACAGTATAATGAAAAACTGTTTTTT. Protein product: CASSEWAGQYNEKLFF.

The gene calls are TRBV5-1 and TRBJ2-5, with D perhaps TRBD1 (5 bases). Trimming stripped 7 bases from V and 3 bases from J, with 16 bases between. This CDR3 has 14 residues. Germline V gene lookup returns CDR1 SGHRS and CDR2 YFSETQ. The CDR3 loop is CASLQGQGEETQYF. The CDR3 nucleotides read TGCGCCAGCCTCCAGGGCCAGGGCGAAGAGACCCAGTACTTC.

V is TRBV7-9 and J is TRBJ1-1; no definite D call. Germline assignment: CDR1 SEHNR and CDR2 FQNEAQ (reference sequence). This CDR3 contains 16 residues. V lost 2 bases and J 1 base, leaving 14 bases between the germline ends. The DNA for the CDR3 is TGTGCCAGCAGCTTACGATTGACCGGGTCGAACACTGAAGCTTTCTTT. Translating gives CASSLRLTGSNTEAFF.

This chain joins TRBV29-1 and TRBJ1-1; perhaps TRBD1 as D (6 bases). The CDR3 consists of 14 residues. Germline CDR1 is SQVTM and CDR2 is ANQGSEA. V shed 6 bases and J shed 0 bases, with 14 bases lying between them. The DNA of the CDR3 is TGCAGCGTCAAGAAGGGACACTTGAACACTGAAGCTTTCTTT. Encoded protein: CSVKKGHLNTEAFF. Variable domain in full (rest from reference TRBV29-1 and TRBJ1-1): SAVISQKPSRDICQRGTSLTIQCQVDSQVTMMFWYRQQPGQSLTLIATANQGSEATYESGFVIDKFPISRPNLTFSTLTVSNMSPEDSSIYLCSVKKGHLNTEAFFGQGTRLTVV.

The genes are TRBV27 and TRBJ2-3; possible D gene TRBD1, 6 bases. V lost 3 bases and J lost 4, with 23 bases in between. The CDR3 is 18 amino acids. Germline CDR1 reads MNHEY; CDR2 reads SMNVEV (reference sequence). The CDR3 region is CASSLSVYRGTKADTQYF. The CDR3 bases are TGTGCCAGCAGTTTGTCAGTATATAGGGGGACAAAGGCAGATACGCAGTATTTT.

This sequence joins TRBV5-4 and TRBJ1-2, with D possibly TRBD1 on 6 matching bases. Trimming shortened V by 5 bases and J by 5 bases, and 16 bases separated the two germline ends. The CDR3 extends over 14 amino acids. In germline, CDR1 is SGHNT, CDR2 YYREEE (reference sequence). The CDR3 DNA is TGTGCCAGCAGACCTGCGGGGGGCGGGTATGGCTACACCTTC. Protein sequence: CASRPAGGGYGYTF.

V gene TRBV5-4 combines with J gene TRBJ1-4; maybe TRBD1 (5 bases). The germline CDR1 and CDR2 sequences are SGHNT and YYREEE (reference sequence). CDR3 size: 14 residues. Trimming pared 4 bases from V and 0 bases from J, leaving 7 bases between. DNA of the CDR3: TGTGCCAGCAGCGGCAGGGCAACTAATGAAAAACTGTTTTTT. Amino acid sequence: CASSGRATNEKLFF.

The V gene is TRBV7-6, the J gene TRBJ2-7, with D perhaps matching TRBD2 (7 bases). Germline V lookup: CDR1 SGHVS, CDR2 FNYEAQ. Trimming stripped 6 bases from V and 2 bases from J, with 17 bases between. There are 15 residues in the CDR3. The CDR3 here is CASRGGADSTYEQYF. The DNA of the CDR3 is TGTGCCAGCAGGGGGGGGGCCGACAGTACCTACGAGCAGTACTTC.

The CDR3, as DNA: TGCGCCAGCAGCTTGGAGACAGGGGGGAAGCCTGAAGCTTTCTTT. Its protein is CASSLETGGKPEAFF. The chain joins TRBV5-1 to TRBJ1-1; 9 bases fit TRBD1. From germline, CDR1 is SGHRS and CDR2 YFSETQ. V lost 0 bases and J lost 6; bases outside the gene matches: 6. The CDR3 runs 15 residues.

Notes on this clone: This CDR3 is also generated by other DNA sequences in the sample. The chain carries TRBV7-9 and TRBJ2-7; tentatively, D is TRBD2 (5 bases). The CDR3 has 14 amino acids. CDR1 is SEHNR, CDR2 FQNEAQ, per germline (reference sequence). The ends were cut back, 1 base at V and 1 base at J, with 8 bases in the middle. In nucleotides, the CDR3 is TGTGCCAGCAGCTTAGGAGGGTTATCCTACGAGCAGTACTTC. Translating it yields CASSLGGLSYEQYF.

This chain uses TRBV27 with TRBJ1-1; 8 positions agree with TRBD1. Losses at the gene ends were 7 bases for V and 4 bases for J; bases not matched to a gene: 8. This CDR3 is built from 14 residues. In germline, CDR1 is MNHEY, CDR2 SMNVEV (reference sequence). CDR3 sequence: CASIDTGGSTEAFF. DNA of the CDR3: TGTGCCAGCATTGATACAGGGGGGTCCACTGAAGCTTTCTTT.

The gene calls are TRBV29-1 and TRBJ2-7; tentative D call: TRBD2 (6 bases). Trimming left V 3 bases short and J 6 bases short, with 21 bases between. Germline CDR1 is SQVTM and CDR2 is ANQGSEA. This CDR3 region has 15 residues. CDR3 in amino acids: CSVESIPGGAGEQYF. CDR3 sequence (DNA): TGCAGCGTTGAGTCGATTCCTGGAGGGGCCGGCGAGCAGTACTTC.

V usage is TRBV4-1 and J usage is TRBJ1-3, with D maybe TRBD1 (5 bases). This CDR3 comprises 16 residues. V was trimmed by 1 base and J by 0 bases, leaving 10 bases between them. Germline lookup yields CDR1 MGHRA and CDR2 YSYEKL. DNA for the CDR3: TGCGCCAGCAGCCAAGCAGGGCCCCTCTCTGGAAACACCATATATTTT. It encodes CASSQAGPLSGNTIYF.

The chain couples TRBV5-1 to TRBJ2-2, with 10 nucleotides matching TRBD1. Germline CDR1 and CDR2: SGHRS and YFSETQ. J gave up 5 bases and V 6 bases, and 13 bases lay outside the gene matches. The CDR3 totals 17 residues. CDR3 nucleotide sequence: TGCGCCAGCACCTTCCCTTCCCGGACAGGGGGTACCGGGGAGCTGTTTTTT. This gives the protein CASTFPSRTGGTGELFF.

This chain links TRBV6-4 with TRBJ2-3; possible D gene TRBD1, 8 bases. CDR1 and CDR2 (germline): MRHNA, SNTAGT. The CDR3 has 14 residues. V was shortened by 6 bases and J by 3 bases, with 13 bases between the two germline ends. DNA for the CDR3: TGTGCCAGCAGCGGACAGGGAGGGACAGATACGCAGTATTTT. Translating gives CASSGQGGTDTQYF.

This clone has just one count. The chain combines TRBV28 with TRBJ2-1; TRBD2 matches 14 bases. The CDR3 runs 16 residues. The germline gives CDR1 MDHEN, CDR2 SYDVKM. V lost 3 bases, J lost 8 bases, and 6 bases stayed unmatched. The CDR3 coding sequence is TGTGCCAGCAGTTTCGGGACTAGCGGGAGTCTCGATGAGCAGTTCTTC. It yields the protein CASSFGTSGSLDEQFF.

The rearrangement uses TRBV27 and TRBJ1-1, with D perhaps TRBD1 (5 bases). The germline V and J ends were trimmed by 4 bases and 4 bases, with 13 bases remaining between them. Germline CDR1 and CDR2: MNHEY and SMNVEV (reference sequence). The CDR3 runs 14 residues. Here the CDR3 reads CASSSMGGSTEAFF. For the CDR3, the DNA is TGTGCCAGCAGTTCCATGGGGGGGTCCACTGAAGCTTTCTTT.